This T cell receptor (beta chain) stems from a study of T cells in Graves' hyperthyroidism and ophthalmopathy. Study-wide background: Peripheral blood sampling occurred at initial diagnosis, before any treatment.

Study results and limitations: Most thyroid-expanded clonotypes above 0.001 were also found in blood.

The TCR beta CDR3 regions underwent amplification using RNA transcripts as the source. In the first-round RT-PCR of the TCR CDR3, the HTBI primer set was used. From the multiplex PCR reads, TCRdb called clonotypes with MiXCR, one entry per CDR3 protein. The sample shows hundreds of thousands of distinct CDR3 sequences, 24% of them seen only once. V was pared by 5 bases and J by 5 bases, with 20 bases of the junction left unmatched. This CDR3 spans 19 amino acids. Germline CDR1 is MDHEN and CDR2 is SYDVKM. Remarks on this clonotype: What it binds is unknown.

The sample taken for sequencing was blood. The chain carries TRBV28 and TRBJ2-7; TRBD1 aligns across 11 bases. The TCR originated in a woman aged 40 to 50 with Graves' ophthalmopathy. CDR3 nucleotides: TGTGCCAGCAGTCCAGCCGATCACCCGGGACAGGGGGGGAAGAACGAGCAGTACTTC. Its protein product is CASSPADHPGQGGKNEQYF.